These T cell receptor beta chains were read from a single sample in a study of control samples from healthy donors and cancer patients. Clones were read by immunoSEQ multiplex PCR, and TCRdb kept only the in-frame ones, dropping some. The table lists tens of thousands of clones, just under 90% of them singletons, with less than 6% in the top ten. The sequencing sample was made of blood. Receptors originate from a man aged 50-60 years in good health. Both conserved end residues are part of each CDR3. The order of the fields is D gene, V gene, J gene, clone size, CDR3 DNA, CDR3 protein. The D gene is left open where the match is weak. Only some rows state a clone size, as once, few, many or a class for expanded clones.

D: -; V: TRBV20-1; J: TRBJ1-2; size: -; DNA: TGCAGTGCCCCGAGGAGCTATGGCTACACCTTC; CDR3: CSAPRSYGYTF
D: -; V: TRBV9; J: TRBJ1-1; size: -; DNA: TGTGCCAGCAGCGTAGTTGGGGTGGGGAACACTGAAGCTTTCTTT; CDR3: CASSVVGVGNTEAFF
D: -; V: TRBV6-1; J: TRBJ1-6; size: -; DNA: TGTGCCAGCAGTGACCCGGGACAACATTCACCCCTCCACTTT; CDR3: CASSDPGQHSPLHF
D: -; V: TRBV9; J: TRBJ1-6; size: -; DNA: TGTGCCAGCAGCGTAGGGGGGCACGAGGGTTCACCCCTCCACTTT; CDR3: CASSVGGHEGSPLHF
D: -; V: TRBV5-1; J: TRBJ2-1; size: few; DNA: TGCGCCAGCAGCTTGGCAGGAGGGGGGTTCGGTCCCAATGAGCAGTTCTTC; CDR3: CASSLAGGGFGPNEQFF
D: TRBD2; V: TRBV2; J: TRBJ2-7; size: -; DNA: TGTGCCAGCAAGCGGGGCTCCTACGAGCAGTACTTC; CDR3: CASKRGSYEQYF
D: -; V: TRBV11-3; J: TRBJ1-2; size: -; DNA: TGTGCCAGCAGCTTAACACCTCCGGGTTTTTATGGCTACACCTTC; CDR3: CASSLTPPGFYGYTF
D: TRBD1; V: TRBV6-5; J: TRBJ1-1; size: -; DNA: TGTGCCAGCAGTTCACCCCGACAGGGGCTTCGAGCTTTCTTT; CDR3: CASSSPRQGLRAFF
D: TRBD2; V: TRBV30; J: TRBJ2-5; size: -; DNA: TGTGCCTGGAGTGAGCCTGGCGGGGGGGCCAGGGAGACCCAGTACTTC; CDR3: CAWSEPGGGARETQYF
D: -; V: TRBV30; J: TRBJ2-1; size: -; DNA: TGTGCCTGGGATTCGACGGGGGGCCGTTTCAATGAGCAGTTCTTC; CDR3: CAWDSTGGRFNEQFF
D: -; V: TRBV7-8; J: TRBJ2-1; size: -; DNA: TGTGCCAGCAGCTTTTCTAACGAGCAGTTCTTC; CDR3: CASSFSNEQFF
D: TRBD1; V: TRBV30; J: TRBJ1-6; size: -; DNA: TGTGCCTGGAGTAACAGGGGAACCTATAATTCACCCCTCCACTTT; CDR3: CAWSNRGTYNSPLHF
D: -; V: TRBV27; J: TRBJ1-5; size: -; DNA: TGTGCCAGCAGTTTACGAGGGGCCAATCAGCCCCAGCATTTT; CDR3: CASSLRGANQPQHF
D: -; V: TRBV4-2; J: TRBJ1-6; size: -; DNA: TGTGCCAGCAGCCAAGTTTTGAATTCACCCCTCCACTTT; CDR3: CASSQVLNSPLHF
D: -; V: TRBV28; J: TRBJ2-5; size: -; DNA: TGTGCCAGCAGTTTATTGGCCGAACAAGAGACCCAGTACTTC; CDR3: CASSLLAEQETQYF
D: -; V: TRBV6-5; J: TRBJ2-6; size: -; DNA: TGTGCCAGCAGGACTACGCAGGGGGCCAACGTCCTGACTTTC; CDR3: CASRTTQGANVLTF
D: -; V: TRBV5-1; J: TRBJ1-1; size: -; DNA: TGCGCCAGCAGAACGGGACAGAACACTGAAGCTTTCTTT; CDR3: CASRTGQNTEAFF
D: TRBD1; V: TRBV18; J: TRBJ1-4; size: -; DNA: TGTGCCAGCTCACCAAGACAGGGGGCGACTAATGAAAAACTGTTTTTT; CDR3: CASSPRQGATNEKLFF
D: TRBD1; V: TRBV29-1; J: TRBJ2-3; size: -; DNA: TGCAGCGCCGGGACAGGGGTTCCAGATACGCAGTATTTT; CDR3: CSAGTGVPDTQYF
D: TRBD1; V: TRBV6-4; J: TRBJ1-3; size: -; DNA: TGTGCCAGGCGGACAGGGAGGACTGGAAACACCATATATTTT; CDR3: CARRTGRTGNTIYF
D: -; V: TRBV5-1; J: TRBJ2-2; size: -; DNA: TGCGCCAGCAGCGTCCGGGTCCCCACCGGGGAGCTGTTTTTT; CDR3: CASSVRVPTGELFF
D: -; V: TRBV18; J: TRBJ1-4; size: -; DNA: TGTGCCAGCTCACCCGACTGGGGGGTAAACGAAAAACTGTTTTTT; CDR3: CASSPDWGVNEKLFF
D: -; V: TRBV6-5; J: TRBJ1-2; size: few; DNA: TGTGCCAGCAGTTCCCAGAAAGGGAGGCATGGCTACACCTTC; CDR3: CASSSQKGRHGYTF
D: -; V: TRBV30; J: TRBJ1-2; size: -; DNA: TGTGCCTGGACCGAGGGGGGGTGGCTTACCCCCTTCTATGGCTACACCTTC; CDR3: CAWTEGGWLTPFYGYTF
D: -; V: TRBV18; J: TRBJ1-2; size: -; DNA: TGTGCCAGCTCACGAGACGGAGCTAACTATGGCTACACCTTC; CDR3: CASSRDGANYGYTF
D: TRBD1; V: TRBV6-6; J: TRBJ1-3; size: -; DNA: TGTGCCAGCACGTGGAGGGGGCCCACTGGAAACACCATATATTTT; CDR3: CASTWRGPTGNTIYF
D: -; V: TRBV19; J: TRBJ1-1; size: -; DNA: TGTGCCAGTAGTGACCAGGGGAGCACTGAAGCTTTCTTT; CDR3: CASSDQGSTEAFF
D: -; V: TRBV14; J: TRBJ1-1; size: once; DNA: TGTGCCAGCAGCCAAGCACGGGGGATCACTGAAGCTTTCTTT; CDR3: CASSQARGITEAFF
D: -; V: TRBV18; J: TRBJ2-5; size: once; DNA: TGTGCCAGCTCACCGGTCCCACGGGGATGGGAGACCCAGTACTTC; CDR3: CASSPVPRGWETQYF
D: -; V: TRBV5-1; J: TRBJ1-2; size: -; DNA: TGCGCCAGCAGCTTGGCGGGCAGCTATGGCTACACCTTC; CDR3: CASSLAGSYGYTF
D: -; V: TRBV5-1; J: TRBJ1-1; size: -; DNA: TGCGCCAGCAGCTTGTTGATAAGGCATGAAGCTTTCTTT; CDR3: CASSLLIRHEAFF
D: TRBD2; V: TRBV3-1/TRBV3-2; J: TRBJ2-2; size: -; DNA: TGTGCCAGCAGCCGTCGAATGGGGGGGGCGAACACCGGGGAGCTGTTTTTT; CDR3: CASSRRMGGANTGELFF
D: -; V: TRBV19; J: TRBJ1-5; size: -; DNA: TGTGCCAGTAGTTTTAGGGGGGGCAATCAGCCCCAGCATTTT; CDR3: CASSFRGGNQPQHF
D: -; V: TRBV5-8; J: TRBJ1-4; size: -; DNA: TGTGCCAGCAGCTTGGGCGACAGGACCAATGAAAAACTGTTTTTT; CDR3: CASSLGDRTNEKLFF
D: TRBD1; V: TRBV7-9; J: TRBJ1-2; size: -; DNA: TGTGCCAGCAGCTTGGGACAGGAAGAGTATGGCTACACCTTC; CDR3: CASSLGQEEYGYTF
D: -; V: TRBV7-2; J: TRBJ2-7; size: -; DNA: TGTGCCAGCAGCTTTATGGGACGGCCCTACGAGCAGTACTTC; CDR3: CASSFMGRPYEQYF
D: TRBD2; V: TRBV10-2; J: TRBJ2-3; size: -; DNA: TGCGCCAGCAGTGAGTCGACCCCCGGACTAGCGGGGGTTTCAGATACGCAGTATTTT; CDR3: CASSESTPGLAGVSDTQYF
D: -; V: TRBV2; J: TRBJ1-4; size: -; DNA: TGTGCCAGCAGGCCTATGGCAGGGGCTCCTCCTGAAAAACTGTTTTTT; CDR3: CASRPMAGAPPEKLFF
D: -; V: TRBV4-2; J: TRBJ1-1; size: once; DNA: TGTGCCAGCAGCCAAGATATCGGCAGGGACACTGAAGCTTTCTTT; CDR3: CASSQDIGRDTEAFF
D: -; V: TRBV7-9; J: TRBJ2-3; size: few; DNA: TGTGCCAGCAGCTCTGGATCAGATACGCAGTATTTT; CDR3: CASSSGSDTQYF
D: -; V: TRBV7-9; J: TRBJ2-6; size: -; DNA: TGTGCCAGCAGCTTATGGCAGCCTGGGGCCAACGTCCTGACTTTC; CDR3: CASSLWQPGANVLTF
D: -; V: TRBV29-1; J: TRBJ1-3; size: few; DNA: TGCAGCGTTTGTCGGGACCCTAATGCAGGAAACACCATATATTTT; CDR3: CSVCRDPNAGNTIYF
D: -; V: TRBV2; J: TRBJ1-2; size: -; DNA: TGTGCCAGCAGTGGGGATCTGGGGGGGCCCGGCTACACCTTC; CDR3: CASSGDLGGPGYTF
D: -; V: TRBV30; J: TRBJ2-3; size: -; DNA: TGTGCCTGGAGCGAATCGACAGATACGCAGTATTTT; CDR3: CAWSESTDTQYF
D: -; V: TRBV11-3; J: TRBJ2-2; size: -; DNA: TGTGCCAGCAGCCCCCCCCGCGGGGAGCTGTTTTTT; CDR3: CASSPPRGELFF
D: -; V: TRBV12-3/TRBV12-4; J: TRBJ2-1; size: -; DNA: TGTGCCAGCACCCTGGACGGGTACAATGAGCAGTTCTTC; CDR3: CASTLDGYNEQFF
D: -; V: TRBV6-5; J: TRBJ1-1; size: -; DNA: TGTGCCAGCAGTTACTCGGCCCTCGGGGCTGAAGCTTTCTTT; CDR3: CASSYSALGAEAFF
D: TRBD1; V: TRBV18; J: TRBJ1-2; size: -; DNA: TGTGCCAGCTCACCGATCACAGGGGATGGGGGCTACACCTTC; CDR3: CASSPITGDGGYTF
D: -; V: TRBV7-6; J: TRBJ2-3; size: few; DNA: TGTGCCAGCAGCTTAGTGGTGGGGGATACGCAGTATTTT; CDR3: CASSLVVGDTQYF
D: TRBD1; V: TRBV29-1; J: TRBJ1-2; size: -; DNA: TGCAGCGTTGCTGGGACAGGGGGCAGGGGCTACACCTTC; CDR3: CSVAGTGGRGYTF
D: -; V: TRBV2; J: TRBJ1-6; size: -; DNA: TGTGCCAGCAGGTCCACCCCTCAGGGCAATTCACCCCTCCACTTT; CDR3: CASRSTPQGNSPLHF
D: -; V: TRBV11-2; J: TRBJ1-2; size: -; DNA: TGTGCCAGCAGCGACCTAGGGAACTATGGCTACACCTTC; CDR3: CASSDLGNYGYTF
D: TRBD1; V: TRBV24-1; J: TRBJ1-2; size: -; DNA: TGTGCCACCAGTGGCGGGACAGTCAGTGGCTACACCTTC; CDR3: CATSGGTVSGYTF
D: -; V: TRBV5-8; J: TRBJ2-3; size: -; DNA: TGTGCCAGCAGCTTGGGTGCAGGGATGAGGGCAGATACGCAGTATTTT; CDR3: CASSLGAGMRADTQYF
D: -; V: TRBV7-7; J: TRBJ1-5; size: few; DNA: TGTGCTAGCAGTTTGGGGCCCAATCAGCCCCAGCATTTT; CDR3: CASSLGPNQPQHF